The 7 T cell receptor beta chains below all came from one sample that was sequenced in a study of blood T cell repertoires in COVID-19. The repertoire was sequenced with immunoSEQ multiplex PCR; TCRdb's copy has only in-frame clones and lacks some. This sample yields a few hundred thousand clones, of which about 83% are seen a single time; 5.5% to 7.5% belongs to the top ten. Sequencing was performed on peripheral blood. The receptors originated from a man between 60 and 70 years old who had recovered from COVID-19.

The chain couples TRBV9 to TRBJ2-7; D possibly corresponds to TRBD1 (5 bases). Germline CDR1 reads SGDLS; CDR2 reads YYNGEE. V shed 1 base and J shed 6 bases, with 14 bases lying between them. CDR3 size: 14 residues. The CDR3 DNA sequence: TGTGCCAGCAGCGTATCGTCAGGGTCTTCCGAGCAGTACTTC. It codes for CASSVSSGSSEQYF.

This rearrangement joins TRBV7-3 to TRBJ1-2; a weak D match, TRBD1 (6 bases). The CDR3 has 12 amino acids. Germline CDR1 and CDR2: SGHTA and FQGTGA. V lost 6 bases to trimming and J lost 6 bases, with 11 bases between them. This CDR3 is CASSLTGHGYTF. The CDR3 DNA follows: TGTGCCAGCAGTCTGACAGGCCATGGCTACACCTTC. Full variable domain (remainder filled in from reference TRBV7-3 and TRBJ1-2): GAGVSQTPSNKVTEKGKYVELRCDPISGHTALYWYRQSLGQGPEFLIYFQGTGAADDSGLPNDRFFAVRPEGSVSTLKIQRTERGDSAVYLCASSLTGHGYTFGSGTRLTVV.

This sequence joins TRBV27 and TRBJ1-3, with a weak D call TRBD1 (5 bases). From germline, CDR1 is MNHEY and CDR2 SMNVEV (reference sequence). V dropped 5 bases and J dropped 3 bases, with 14 bases sitting between them. CDR3 length equals 15 residues. The CDR3 DNA follows: TGTGCCAGCAGTCCAGGGACTGCCGGTGGAAACACCATATATTTT. Amino acids: CASSPGTAGGNTIYF.

This clone has only one observation. The V gene is TRBV28, the J gene TRBJ2-7, with 10 bases fitting TRBD2. The CDR3 sequence is 15 residues long. V lost 6 bases, J lost 4 bases, and 9 bases stayed unmatched. Germline V gene data show CDR1 as MDHEN and CDR2 as SYDVKM. The DNA of the CDR3 is TGTGCCAGCAGCCGCCTTAGCGGGAGGTTTTACGAGCAGTACTTC. Translation gives CASSRLSGRFYEQYF.

The V and J genes are TRBV2 and TRBJ2-2; D remains unclear. In germline, CDR1 is SNHLY, CDR2 FYNNEI. This CDR3 is 14 amino acids long. V dropped 5 bases and J dropped 4 bases, with 11 bases sitting between them. The CDR3, as DNA: TGTGCCAGCAGTTATACCCCGGGCACCGGGGAGCTGTTTTTT. Its protein is CASSYTPGTGELFF. The full variable domain, with the rest looked up from reference TRBV2 and TRBJ2-2, is EPEVTQTPSHQVTQMGQEVILRCVPISNHLYFYWYRQILGQKVEFLVSFYNNEISEKSEIFDDQFSVERPDGSNFTLKIRSTKLEDSAMYFCASSYTPGTGELFFGEGSRLTVL.

This chain links TRBV5-1 with TRBJ2-1; a possible D gene is TRBD1 (6 bases). The CDR3 has 15 amino acids. Trimming removed 0 bases at V and 7 bases at J, with 14 bases between. The germline gives CDR1 SGHRS, CDR2 YFSETQ. CDR3 protein: CASSLASGDRNEQFF. The DNA of the CDR3 is TGCGCCAGCAGCTTGGCTTCAGGGGATAGGAATGAGCAGTTCTTC.

This chain uses TRBV27 with TRBJ1-5; 7 bases match TRBD1. J gave up 4 bases and V 8 bases, and 11 bases lay outside the gene matches. This CDR3 is 15 amino acids long. Per germline, CDR1 MNHEY and CDR2 SMNVEV (reference sequence). The CDR3 sequence: CASRPGTVSNQPQHF. The CDR3 DNA follows: TGTGCCAGCCGCCCGGGGACAGTTAGTAATCAGCCCCAGCATTTT.